This entry concerns a single T cell receptor (beta chain). What antigen it recognizes has not been identified. No base quality information exists; no much larger clone differs at one position. The data belong to a study of siplizumab effects on memory and regulatory T cells (dated by TCRdb to the late 2010s). Broadly, across the study: The study examined how the anti-CD2 antibody siplizumab affects alloreactive T-cell subsets in allogeneic mixed lymphocyte reactions built from human PBMCs.

Sorted unstimulated T cells and proliferating T cells recovered from mixed lymphocyte reactions underwent TCRbeta CDR3 sequencing. Fresh whole blood from over 8 HLA-typed healthy donors was used to isolate PBMCs. The germline V gene (reference sequence) specifies MNHEY as CDR1 and SMNVEV as CDR2. The CDR3 spans 12 residues, from the cysteine through the phenylalanine. Only the CDR3 region is kept as DNA, spanning 36 bases read in frame from base 1. Trimmed from V: 9 bases; trimmed from J: 9 bases; junction bases lacking a gene match: 7. The investigation overall reported the following: Unstimulated naive T cells appeared to be more diverse than memory T cells, and naive cells seemed to make a substantial contribution to the alloresponse. Among mappable alloreactive CD4+ clones, the Treg-derived fraction averaged around 63% with siplizumab versus about 27% in control reactions. The cumulative frequency of alloreactive sequences that could be traced back to unstimulated CD4+ memory T cells was significantly reduced by siplizumab. Whether proliferating Tregs from siplizumab cultures actually had suppressive function was not functionally confirmed. Sequences below about 10^-5 frequency were poorly captured, so only a minor fraction of alloreactive clones could be mapped to unstimulated subsets. A naive or memory phenotype could not be assigned to roughly 75-96% of proliferating CD4+ or CD8+ clones.

The library came from the immunoSEQ multiplex PCR assay. Some 9.9 x 10^4 TCR templates per sample were assayed by the deep sequencing platform. Genomic DNA extracted from sorted T cells was used for TCRbeta CDR3 sequencing. The original methods were these. Clonal analysis of TCRbeta CDR3 data was done in the R programming language. Comparing unstimulated samples against CFSE-low samples taken after the reaction was how alloreactive CD4+ and CD8+ clones were defined. Alloreactive CD4+ clones were assigned to regulatory or non-regulatory origin by matching sequences to sorted unstimulated Treg and non-Treg repertoires. This immuneACCESS table, as held by TCRdb, lists in-frame sequences with V and J called but not all clones. Of the missing ones, under half trace to an unresolved V gene in checked studies; the others have no known cause. The V and J calls and clone size were taken over from that table, and D and trimming were inferred from the DNA. The sample contains around 94,000 clones, around nine tenths of them found a single time. Approximately 1.2% of the sample is held by the ten biggest clonotypes.

Sequencing was done on a sample of CD4+ T cells sorted from blood. The chain uses TRBV27 and TRBJ2-1, and TRBD2 aligns with 8 junction nucleotides. The receptor was derived from a human donor in good health. The sequenced DNA: TGTGCCAGTGGGACTAGACGTGGTGAGCAGTTCTTC. This gives the protein CASGTRRGEQFF.